A single sample gave rise to the 25 T cell receptor beta chains below, sequenced in a study of beta chain features in type 1 diabetes. Whole-study findings and limits: Type 1 diabetes patients had TCRB CDR3s that were shorter (moderately but significantly so) in all four CD4+ subsets.

Antigens of these TCRs are unknown. Reverse transcribing all isolated RNA meant expressed TCRB transcripts were sequenced. Here immunoSEQ multiplex PCR was the method, and the copy in TCRdb shows in-frame clones only, minus some. The repertoire consists of hundreds of thousands of clones, with around 15% occurring once and the leading ten covering approximately 0.022%. The sequenced sample was naive CD4+ T cells from blood. Every receptor here comes from a man between 18 and 35 years old with type 1 diabetes.

The V gene is TRBV20-1, the J gene TRBJ1-2; D remains ambiguous. Between the trimmed V and J ends, which lost 0 bases and 4 bases, there was a span of 3 bases. CDR1 is DFQATT, CDR2 SNEGSKA, per germline (reference sequence). The CDR3 contains 11 residues. CDR3 loop: CSARDPYGYTF. CDR3 nucleotide sequence: TGCAGTGCTAGAGACCCCTATGGCTACACCTTC.

This clone showed up just a few times. The J gene is TRBJ2-7, the V gene TRBV18; maybe TRBD2 (5 bases). This CDR3 spans 13 amino acids. Germline CDR1 and CDR2: KGHSH and LQKENI. V was clipped by 3 bases and J by 6 bases, with 12 bases between them. The CDR3 bases are TGTGCCAGCTCACCCTTCGGGATACCCGAGCAGTACTTC. As protein: CASSPFGIPEQYF.

The rearrangement uses TRBV6-5 and TRBJ1-1; TRBD1 aligns across 10 bases. Germline CDR1 reads MNHEY; CDR2 reads SVGAGI. This CDR3 is built from 15 residues. The J segment lost 5 bases and the V segment lost 6 bases, leaving 9 bases of the junction unmatched. CDR3 bases: TGTGCCAGCAGCCCCCCGGGACAGGGGTGGACTGAAGCTTTCTTT. Amino acid sequence: CASSPPGQGWTEAFF.

V gene TRBV19 combines with J gene TRBJ1-5; 9 nucleotides align to TRBD1. V gave up 5 bases and J gave up 1 base; unmatched junction bases: 6. The CDR3 has 16 amino acids. Germline-derived CDR1 and CDR2 are LNHDA and SQIVND (reference sequence). CDR3 residues: CASSPPGTGSNQPQHF. CDR3 bases: TGTGCCAGTAGTCCCCCTGGGACAGGGAGCAATCAGCCCCAGCATTTT.

This chain joins TRBV7-9 and TRBJ1-4; possible D gene TRBD1, 6 bases. Germline-derived CDR1 and CDR2 are SEHNR and FQNEAQ (reference sequence). The CDR3 contains 14 residues. V was cut by 9 bases and J by 5 bases, with 16 bases left in between. DNA for the CDR3: TGTGCCAGTCGGGCTTTGGACAGAAATGAAAAACTGTTTTTT. Amino acids: CASRALDRNEKLFF.

This clone has more than one count but fewer than ten. The rearrangement joins TRBV20-1 to TRBJ2-7; 8 bases map to TRBD2. J gave up 3 bases and V 7 bases, and 2 bases lay outside the gene matches. In germline, CDR1 is DFQATT, CDR2 SNEGSKA (reference sequence). The CDR3 is made up of 11 amino acids. The CDR3 loop reads CSGGTSYEQYF. The CDR3, as DNA: TGCAGTGGCGGGACTAGCTACGAGCAGTACTTC.

This clone came up a few times. The gene calls are TRBV29-1 and TRBJ2-1; a possible D gene is TRBD1 (6 bases). Germline values: CDR1 SQVTM, CDR2 ANQGSEA. The length of the CDR3 is 14 residues. Trimming left V 4 bases short and J 0 bases short, with 10 bases between. This chain's CDR3 is CSVGLGGSYNEQFF. The CDR3 coding sequence is TGCAGCGTTGGCCTAGGGGGCTCCTACAATGAGCAGTTCTTC.

This chain joins TRBV28 and TRBJ2-2; D is undetermined. Germline assignment: CDR1 MDHEN and CDR2 SYDVKM. Trimming stripped 7 bases from V and 4 bases from J, with 7 bases between. The CDR3 is 12 residues long. The CDR3 region is CASMRGTGELFF. The CDR3 region has the DNA TGTGCCAGCATGCGAGGCACCGGGGAGCTGTTTTTT.

This sequence joins TRBV30 and TRBJ2-3, with a possible D match to TRBD2 (6 bases). The CDR3 loop spans 16 amino acids. Per germline, CDR1 GTSNPN and CDR2 SVGIG (reference sequence). V was trimmed by 0 bases and J by 1 base, leaving 14 bases between them. The CDR3 nucleotides read TGTGCCTGGAGTGTACTAAGGTGGGGGGGCACAGATACGCAGTATTTT. Its protein product is CAWSVLRWGGTDTQYF. Full variable domain (outside the CDR3, taken from reference TRBV30 and TRBJ2-3): SQTIHQWPATLVQPVGSPLSLECTVEGTSNPNLYWYRQAAGRGLQLLFYSVGIGQISSEVPQNLSASRPQDRQFILSSKKLLLSDSGFYLCAWSVLRWGGTDTQYFGPGTRLTVL.

This clone was detected only a few times. The chain combines TRBV7-9 with TRBJ2-3; D remains unclear. Trimming shortened V by 1 base and J by 0 bases, and 11 bases separated the two germline ends. The CDR3 is made up of 16 amino acids. Per the germline V gene, CDR1 is SEHNR and CDR2 is FQNEAQ (reference sequence). The CDR3 DNA sequence: TGTGCCAGCAGCTTAGGATCCAGCCTTAGCACAGATACGCAGTATTTT. Translating gives CASSLGSSLSTDTQYF.

This clone has just a few counts. At the DNA level, this CDR3 is encoded by other sequences in the same sample as well. This rearrangement joins TRBV29-1 to TRBJ1-1; D may be TRBD1 (6 bases). Germline-derived CDR1 and CDR2 are SQVTM and ANQGSEA. CDR3 size: 13 residues. With 6 bases removed from V and 0 bases from J, the gap between germline ends came to 11 bases. The CDR3 spells CSVLQGLNTEAFF. DNA of the CDR3: TGCAGCGTACTTCAGGGGTTGAACACTGAAGCTTTCTTT.

Remarks on this clone: The sample has other DNA sequences that encode this CDR3 too. The chain links TRBV2 to TRBJ1-1; 10 bases align to TRBD1. V trimming: 6 bases; J trimming: 8 bases; junction bases outside the gene matches: 6. The CDR3 runs 13 residues. CDR1 SNHLY and CDR2 FYNNEI come from the germline V gene. This CDR3 reads CASRGQGVTEAFF. The CDR3 DNA reads as TGTGCCAGCAGAGGACAGGGGGTGACGGAAGCTTTCTTT.

This chain joins TRBV27 and TRBJ1-1; no reliable D call. CDR1 is MNHEY, CDR2 SMNVEV, per germline (reference sequence). V was shortened by 0 bases and J by 1 base, with 15 bases between the two germline ends. The CDR3 is 17 residues long. CDR3 sequence (DNA): TGTGCCAGCAGTTTATCGAAGGTAGGCGGGCGGAACACTGAAGCTTTCTTT. This codes for CASSLSKVGGRNTEAFF.

This clone was detected only a few times. In DNA, the CDR3 is TGTGCCAGCTCACCCCAGACTTACGCGAACACCGGGGAGCTGTTTTTT. It codes for CASSPQTYANTGELFF. V gene TRBV18 combines with J gene TRBJ2-2, with D unresolved. Per the germline V gene, CDR1 is KGHSH and CDR2 is LQKENI. CDR3 length equals 16 residues. The germline V and J ends were trimmed by 3 bases and 0 bases, with 11 bases remaining between them.

The V gene is TRBV25-1, the J gene TRBJ2-5; 7 bases are a match to TRBD1. Germline CDR1 is MGHDK and CDR2 is SYGVNS. V lost 2 bases, J lost 4 bases, and 4 bases stayed unmatched. The CDR3 is 14 residues long. The CDR3 is CASSEPGGGETQYF. Written as DNA, the CDR3 is TGTGCCAGCAGTGAACCAGGGGGTGGAGAGACCCAGTACTTC.

This clone has more than one count but fewer than ten. The chain is built from TRBV10-3 and TRBJ1-1; no clear D. This CDR3 is built from 12 residues. Germline values: CDR1 ENHRY, CDR2 SYGVKD. The V end was cut by 8 bases, the J end by 3 bases, with 10 bases between. The CDR3 bases are TGTGCCATCCAGGATAGGGACACTGAAGCTTTCTTT. Its protein is CAIQDRDTEAFF.

The chain is built from TRBV7-9 and TRBJ1-2, with 8 positions matching TRBD1. The CDR3 totals 15 residues. The V and J ends lost 6 bases and 3 bases, in that order; junction bases with no gene match: 9. The germline V gene has CDR1 SEHNR and CDR2 FQNEAQ (reference sequence). CDR3: CASSGYRGLDYGYTF. The CDR3 nucleotides read TGTGCCAGCAGTGGGTACAGGGGGTTGGACTATGGCTACACCTTC.

This clone was detected a few times. DNA for the CDR3: TGTGCCAGCGGGCAGGGCGGCGAGCAGTACTTC. This gives the protein CASGQGGEQYF. The chain carries TRBV27 and TRBJ2-7; tentatively, D is TRBD1 (5 bases). CDR3 length: 11 amino acids. Trimming removed 8 bases from V and 6 bases from J, with 11 bases in between. Germline lookup yields CDR1 MNHEY and CDR2 SMNVEV (reference sequence).

This sequence joins TRBV7-6 and TRBJ2-6; 7 positions agree with TRBD2. Unmatched junction bases numbered 2, after V lost 1 base and J lost 8 bases. Per germline, CDR1 SGHVS and CDR2 FNYEAQ. The CDR3 totals 14 residues. The CDR3 protein is CASSLVGGSNVLTF. Written as DNA, the CDR3 is TGTGCCAGCAGCTTAGTCGGGGGGTCCAACGTCCTGACTTTC.

J is TRBJ2-5 and V is TRBV6-5; the D gene is possibly TRBD2 (5 bases). CDR1 is MNHEY and CDR2 is SVGAGI in the germline V gene. V shed 2 bases and J shed 5 bases, with 15 bases lying between them. The CDR3 runs 15 residues. The CDR3 DNA is TGTGCCAGCAGTTACCTAGCCGGGTCTGGGGAGACCCAGTACTTC. It yields the protein CASSYLAGSGETQYF.

The genes are TRBV10-3 and TRBJ2-7; D gene uncertain. The V gene's germline CDR1 is ENHRY and CDR2 SYGVKD. This CDR3 spans 15 amino acids. The V end lost 0 bases, the J end lost 2 bases, and 11 bases lay between the germline ends. The CDR3: CAISESSSEPYEQYF. CDR3 sequence (DNA): TGTGCCATCAGTGAGTCGAGTTCTGAACCCTACGAGCAGTACTTC.

The chain uses TRBV5-4 and TRBJ1-5; no firm D call. The CDR3 sequence is 13 residues long. CDR1 and CDR2 from the germline V gene are SGHNT and YYREEE (reference sequence). Trimming pared 0 bases from V and 6 bases from J, leaving 7 bases between. The CDR3: CASSLDPSQPQHF. The CDR3 nucleotides are TGTGCCAGCAGCTTGGACCCCTCTCAGCCCCAGCATTTT.

The J gene is TRBJ2-6, the V gene TRBV11-1, with 7 bases fitting TRBD2. CDR1 and CDR2 from the germline V gene are SGHAT and FQDESV (reference sequence). This CDR3 is built from 17 residues. Trimming at V came to 5 bases and at J to 0 bases, leaving 7 bases not matched to a gene. The CDR3 protein is CASSIRDYFSGANVLTF. The DNA of the CDR3 is TGTGCCAGCAGCATTCGGGACTACTTCTCTGGGGCCAACGTCCTGACTTTC.

This clone was seen more than once but under ten times. Other DNA sequences of this sample code for an identical CDR3. This chain links TRBV30 with TRBJ1-1; possibly TRBD1 for D (5 bases). Between the trimmed V and J ends, which lost 0 bases and 5 bases, there was a span of 10 bases. Germline assignment: CDR1 GTSNPN and CDR2 SVGIG (reference sequence). There are 13 residues in the CDR3. The CDR3 reads CAWSVEEGTEAFF. The CDR3 DNA is TGTGCCTGGAGTGTTGAGGAGGGGACTGAAGCTTTCTTT.

This clone was seen more than once but under ten times. V gene TRBV11-2 combines with J gene TRBJ2-7; 8 bases fit TRBD2. The length of the CDR3 is 14 residues. Germline CDR1 SGHAT, CDR2 FQNNGV. The V gene end was trimmed by 7 bases and the J gene end by 3 bases; junction bases not matched to a gene: 8. DNA of the CDR3: TGTGCCAGCACCCAACCGCGGGGGGACTACGAGCAGTACTTC. It translates to CASTQPRGDYEQYF. Full variable domain (missing parts from reference TRBV11-2 and TRBJ2-7): EAGVAQSPRYKIIEKRQSVAFWCNPISGHATLYWYQQILGQGPKLLIQFQNNGVVDDSQLPKDRFSAERLKGVDSTLKIQPAKLEDSAVYLCASTQPRGDYEQYFGPGTRLTVT.